Below are 4 T cell receptor beta chains sequenced from a single sample in a study of glioma-infiltrating T cells. Using RNA template, CDR3s of TCR alpha and beta were amplified with iRepertoire arm-PCR. One entry per CDR3 protein, called by TCRdb with MiXCR from the multiplex PCR reads. This sample has approximately 45,000 distinct CDR3 sequences, with about 20% found just once. The sample taken for sequencing was glioma tissue, nonneoplastic brain tissue, or PBMCs (not recorded which). The origin of the receptors is a human donor with low-grade glioma or glioblastoma, undergoing nonglioma brain surgery, or in good health (not recorded which).

At least ten counts were recorded for this clonotype. V and J are TRBV5-1 and TRBJ1-6; D gene unclear. From germline, CDR1 is SGHRS and CDR2 YFSETQ. The CDR3 length is 14 residues. Trimming took 3 bases from V and 7 from J, leaving 11 bases between them. The CDR3: CASSWWTGNSPLHF. DNA of the CDR3: TGCGCCAGCAGCTGGTGGACCGGAAATTCACCCCTCCACTTT.

At least ten counts were recorded for this clonotype. The chain is built from TRBV28 and TRBJ2-3; D is undetermined. Trimming removed 3 bases from V and 1 base from J, with 5 bases in between. This CDR3 has 13 residues. The V gene's germline CDR1 is MDHEN and CDR2 SYDVKM. CDR3 nucleotides: TGTGCCAGCAGTTTTGTCGGCACAGATACGCAGTATTTT. Its protein is CASSFVGTDTQYF.

V and J are TRBV24-1 and TRBJ2-1; possibly TRBD1 or TRBD2 for D (6 bases each). Trimming cost V 10 bases and J 6 bases, with 12 bases left between them. Per germline, CDR1 KGHDR and CDR2 SFDVKD. There are 12 residues in the CDR3. The chain's CDR3 is CATATGANEQFF. For the CDR3, the DNA is TGTGCCACAGCCACGGGGGCCAATGAGCAGTTCTTC.

As to this clonotype: A read error may explain this, as a much larger clone is one base away. This sequence joins TRBV7-6 and TRBJ2-5; D gene ambiguous. Germline CDR1 and CDR2: SGHVS and FNYEAQ. Trimming took off 3 bases at V and 4 bases at J, with 18 bases between the two ends. This CDR3 comprises 16 residues. The chain's CDR3 is CASSLTSTCLGETQYF. Written as DNA, the CDR3 is TGTGCCAGCAGCTTGACCTCCACATGCTTGGGAGAGACCCAGTACTTC.